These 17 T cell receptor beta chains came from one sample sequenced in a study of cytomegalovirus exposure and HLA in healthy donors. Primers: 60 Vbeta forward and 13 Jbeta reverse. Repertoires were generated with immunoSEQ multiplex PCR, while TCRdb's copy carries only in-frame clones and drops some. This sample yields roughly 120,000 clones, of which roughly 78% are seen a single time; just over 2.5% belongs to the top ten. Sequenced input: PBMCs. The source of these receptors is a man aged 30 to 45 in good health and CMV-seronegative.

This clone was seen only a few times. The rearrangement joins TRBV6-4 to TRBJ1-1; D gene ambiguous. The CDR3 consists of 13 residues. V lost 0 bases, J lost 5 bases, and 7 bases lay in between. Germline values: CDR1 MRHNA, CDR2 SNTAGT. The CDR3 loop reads CASSDSVGTEAFF. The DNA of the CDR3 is TGTGCCAGCAGTGACTCGGTCGGGACTGAAGCTTTCTTT.

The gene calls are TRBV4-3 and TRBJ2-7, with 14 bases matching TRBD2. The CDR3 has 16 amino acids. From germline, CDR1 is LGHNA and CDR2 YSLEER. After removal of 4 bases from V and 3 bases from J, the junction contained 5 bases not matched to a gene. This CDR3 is CASSPGTSGGIYEQYF. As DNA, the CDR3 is TGCGCCAGCAGCCCGGGGACTAGCGGGGGAATCTACGAGCAGTACTTC.

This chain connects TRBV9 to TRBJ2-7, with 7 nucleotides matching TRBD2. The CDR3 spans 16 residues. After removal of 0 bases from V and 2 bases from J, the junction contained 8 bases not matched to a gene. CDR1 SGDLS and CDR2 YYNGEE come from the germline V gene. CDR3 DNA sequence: TGTGCCAGCAGCGTAGAAGCTAGCGGCGCAACCTACGAGCAGTACTTC. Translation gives CASSVEASGATYEQYF.

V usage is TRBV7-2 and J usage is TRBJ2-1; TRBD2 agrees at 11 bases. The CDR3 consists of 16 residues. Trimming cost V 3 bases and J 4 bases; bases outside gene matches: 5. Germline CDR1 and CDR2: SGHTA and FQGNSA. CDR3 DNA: TGTGCCAGCAGCTTGAGGACTAGCGGGCCATACAATGAGCAGTTCTTC. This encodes CASSLRTSGPYNEQFF.

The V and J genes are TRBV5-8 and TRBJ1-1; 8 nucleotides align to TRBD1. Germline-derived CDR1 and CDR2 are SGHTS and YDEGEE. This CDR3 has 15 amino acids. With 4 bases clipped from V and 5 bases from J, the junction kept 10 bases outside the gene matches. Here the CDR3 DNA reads TGTGCCAGCAGCCAAAGGACAGGGTGGGGAACTGAAGCTTTCTTT. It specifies CASSQRTGWGTEAFF.

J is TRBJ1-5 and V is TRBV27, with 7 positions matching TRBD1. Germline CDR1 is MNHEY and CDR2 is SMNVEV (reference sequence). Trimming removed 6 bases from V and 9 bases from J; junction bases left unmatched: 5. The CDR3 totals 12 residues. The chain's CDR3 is CASRAGGWPQHF. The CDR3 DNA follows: TGTGCCAGCAGAGCAGGGGGGTGGCCCCAGCATTTT.

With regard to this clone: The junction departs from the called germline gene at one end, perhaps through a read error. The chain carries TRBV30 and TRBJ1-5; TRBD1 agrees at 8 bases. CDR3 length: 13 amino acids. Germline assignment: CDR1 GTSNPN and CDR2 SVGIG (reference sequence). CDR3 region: CAWSGDRGQPQNF. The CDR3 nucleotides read TGTGCCTGGAGCGGAGACAGGGGTCAGCCCCAGAATTTT.

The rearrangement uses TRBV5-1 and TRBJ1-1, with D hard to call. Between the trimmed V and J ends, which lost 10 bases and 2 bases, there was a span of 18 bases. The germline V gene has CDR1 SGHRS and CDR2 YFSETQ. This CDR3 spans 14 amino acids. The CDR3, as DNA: TGCGCCGCTCGGGAGCCCTCGGGAAACACTGAAGCTTTCTTT. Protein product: CAAREPSGNTEAFF.

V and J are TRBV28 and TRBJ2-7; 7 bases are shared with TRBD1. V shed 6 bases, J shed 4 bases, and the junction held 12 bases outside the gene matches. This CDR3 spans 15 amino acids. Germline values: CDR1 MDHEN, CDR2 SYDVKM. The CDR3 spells CASSLTSAGGYEQYF. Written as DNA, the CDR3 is TGTGCCAGCAGCTTGACCTCGGCAGGGGGTTACGAGCAGTACTTC.

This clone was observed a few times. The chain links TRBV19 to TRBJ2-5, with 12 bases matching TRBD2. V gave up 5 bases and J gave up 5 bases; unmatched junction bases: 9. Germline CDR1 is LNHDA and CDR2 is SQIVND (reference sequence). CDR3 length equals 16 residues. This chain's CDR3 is CASSSGLAGSYETQYF. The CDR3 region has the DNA TGTGCCAGTAGTTCCGGACTAGCGGGAAGTTACGAGACCCAGTACTTC.

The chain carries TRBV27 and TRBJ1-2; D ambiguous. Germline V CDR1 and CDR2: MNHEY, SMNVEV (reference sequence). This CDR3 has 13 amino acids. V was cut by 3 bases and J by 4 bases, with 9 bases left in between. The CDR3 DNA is TGTGCCAGCAGTTTTGAGGGTACCTATGGCTACACCTTC. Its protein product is CASSFEGTYGYTF.

The CDR3 DNA follows: TGTGCCAGCAGCTTAGCAGTGACAGCGGGAGATGAGCAGTTCTTC. It codes for CASSLAVTAGDEQFF. This chain connects TRBV7-9 to TRBJ2-1; 8 bases are a match to TRBD2. Germline CDR1 and CDR2: SEHNR and FQNEAQ (reference sequence). The trim removed 0 bases at V and 8 bases at J, leaving 6 bases unmatched. CDR3 length: 15 residues.

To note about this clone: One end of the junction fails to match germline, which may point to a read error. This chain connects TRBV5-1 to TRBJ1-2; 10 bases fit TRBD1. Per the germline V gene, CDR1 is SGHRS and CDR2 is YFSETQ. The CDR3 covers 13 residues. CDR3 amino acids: CASSQGQGDGYPF. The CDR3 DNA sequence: TGCGCCAGCAGCCAAGGACAGGGGGACGGCTACCCCTTC.

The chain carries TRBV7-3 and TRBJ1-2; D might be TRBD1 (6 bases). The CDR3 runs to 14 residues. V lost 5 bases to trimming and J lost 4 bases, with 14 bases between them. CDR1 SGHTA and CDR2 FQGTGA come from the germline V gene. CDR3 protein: CASSPTQGGYGYTF. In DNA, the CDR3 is TGTGCCAGCAGCCCCACACAGGGCGGCTATGGCTACACCTTC.

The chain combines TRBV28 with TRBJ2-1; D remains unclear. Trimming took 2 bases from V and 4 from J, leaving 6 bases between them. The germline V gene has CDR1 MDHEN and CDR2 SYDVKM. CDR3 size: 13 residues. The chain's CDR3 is CASSLGEYNEQFF. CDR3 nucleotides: TGTGCCAGCAGTTTAGGAGAGTACAATGAGCAGTTCTTC.

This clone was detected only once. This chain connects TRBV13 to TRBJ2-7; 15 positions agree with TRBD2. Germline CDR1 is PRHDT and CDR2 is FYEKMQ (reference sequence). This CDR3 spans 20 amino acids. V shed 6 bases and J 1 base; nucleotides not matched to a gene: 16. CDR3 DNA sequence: TGTGCCAGCAGTGACAACTCCGGGACTAGCGGGAGGAGTCTTTCCTACGAGCAGTACTTC. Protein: CASSDNSGTSGRSLSYEQYF.

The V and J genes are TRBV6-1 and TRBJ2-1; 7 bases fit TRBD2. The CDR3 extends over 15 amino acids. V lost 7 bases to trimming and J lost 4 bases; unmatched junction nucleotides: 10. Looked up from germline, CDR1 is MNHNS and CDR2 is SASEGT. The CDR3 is CASTFGLADYNEQFF. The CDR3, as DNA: TGTGCCAGCACTTTTGGGCTAGCGGATTACAATGAGCAGTTCTTC.